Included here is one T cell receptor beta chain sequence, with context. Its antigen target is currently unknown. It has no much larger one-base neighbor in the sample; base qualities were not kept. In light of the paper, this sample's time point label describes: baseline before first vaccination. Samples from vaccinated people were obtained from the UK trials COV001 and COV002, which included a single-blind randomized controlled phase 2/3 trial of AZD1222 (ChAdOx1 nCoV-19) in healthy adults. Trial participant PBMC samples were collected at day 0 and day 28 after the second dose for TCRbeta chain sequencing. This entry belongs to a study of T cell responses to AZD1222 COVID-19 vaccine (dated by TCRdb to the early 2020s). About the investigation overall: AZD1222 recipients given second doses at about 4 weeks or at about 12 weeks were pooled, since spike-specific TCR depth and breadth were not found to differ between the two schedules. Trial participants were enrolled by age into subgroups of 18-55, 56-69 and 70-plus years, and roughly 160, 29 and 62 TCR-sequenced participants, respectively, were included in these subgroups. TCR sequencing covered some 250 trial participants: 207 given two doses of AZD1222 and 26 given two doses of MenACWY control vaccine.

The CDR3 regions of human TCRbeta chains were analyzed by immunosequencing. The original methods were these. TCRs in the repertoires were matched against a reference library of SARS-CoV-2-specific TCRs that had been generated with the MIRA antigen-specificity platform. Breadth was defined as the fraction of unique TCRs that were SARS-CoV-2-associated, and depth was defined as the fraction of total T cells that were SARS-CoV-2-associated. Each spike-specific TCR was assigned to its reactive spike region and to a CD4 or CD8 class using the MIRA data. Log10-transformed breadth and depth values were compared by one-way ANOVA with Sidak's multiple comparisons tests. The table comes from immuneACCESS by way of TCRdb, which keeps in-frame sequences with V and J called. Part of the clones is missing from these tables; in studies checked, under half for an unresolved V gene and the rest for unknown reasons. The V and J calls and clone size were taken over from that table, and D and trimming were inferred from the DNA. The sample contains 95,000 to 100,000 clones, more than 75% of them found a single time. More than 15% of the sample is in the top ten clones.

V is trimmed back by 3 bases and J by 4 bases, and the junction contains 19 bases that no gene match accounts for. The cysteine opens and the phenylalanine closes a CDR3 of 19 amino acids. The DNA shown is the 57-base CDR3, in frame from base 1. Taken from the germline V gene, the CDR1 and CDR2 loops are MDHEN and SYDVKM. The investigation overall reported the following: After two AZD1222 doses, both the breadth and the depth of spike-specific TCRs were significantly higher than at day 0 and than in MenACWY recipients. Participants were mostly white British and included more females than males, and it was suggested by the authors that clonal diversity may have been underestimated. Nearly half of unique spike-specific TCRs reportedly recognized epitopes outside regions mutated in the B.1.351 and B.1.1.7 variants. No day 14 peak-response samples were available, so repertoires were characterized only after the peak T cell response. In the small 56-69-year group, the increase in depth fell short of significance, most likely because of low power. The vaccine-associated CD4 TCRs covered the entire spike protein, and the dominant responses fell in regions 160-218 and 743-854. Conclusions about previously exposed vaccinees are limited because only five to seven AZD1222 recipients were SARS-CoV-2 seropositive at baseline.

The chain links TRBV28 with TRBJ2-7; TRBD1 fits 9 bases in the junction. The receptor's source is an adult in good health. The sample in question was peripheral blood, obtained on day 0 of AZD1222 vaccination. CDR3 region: CASSFLTTTDRGDMYEQYF. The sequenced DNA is TGTGCCAGCAGTTTCCTAACCACCACCGACAGGGGGGATATGTACGAGCAGTACTTC.